This T cell receptor (beta chain) was found in a study of T cell repertoires in aging, cancer and after chemotherapy. About the study: Donors were grouped into six age bands spanning 30 or younger through 70 or older. Patients with glioblastoma brain tumors were sampled before and after temozolomide-based therapy. Findings and caveats of the study: Immunological memory after chemotherapy cannot be judged from the repertoire data. Untreated cancer patients had significantly lower blood TCR diversity than age-matched healthy donors.

The CDR3 runs to 18 residues. Germline trimming cut 2 bases from V and 1 base from J; bases unmatched to any gene: 10. Germline CDR1 and CDR2: KGHDR and SFDVKD. A mixed TRB-A/B primer pool amplified rearranged TRB by multiplex touch-down PCR. MiXCR was run by TCRdb on the multiplex PCR reads, yielding one entry per CDR3 protein. The profile shows under 6,000 distinct CDR3 sequences, approximately 30% of them singletons. TCR beta rearrangements were amplified from peripheral blood genomic DNA. This clonotype showed up just a few times. Its antigen remains unknown. The sequencing input was blood. The clonotype was recovered from a human donor with a solid tumor. The chain has TRBV24-1 and TRBJ2-1; the match to TRBD2 covers 7 bases. CDR3 region: CATSDSTWVSGSYNEQFF. The CDR3 DNA follows: TGTGCCACCAGTGATTCTACTTGGGTTAGCGGGTCCTACAATGAGCAGTTCTTC.